These 21 T cell receptor beta chains originate from one sample sequenced in a study of T cell responses to AZD1222 COVID-19 vaccine. TCRdb keeps only in-frame clones here, not all; method: immunoSEQ multiplex PCR. The repertoire holds tens of thousands of clones, with around nine tenths as singletons. This specimen consisted of peripheral blood, obtained 28 days after the second AZD1222 dose. Every receptor here comes from an adult who received the AZD1222 COVID-19 vaccine.

V is TRBV6-5 and J is TRBJ2-1; perhaps TRBD2 as D (6 bases). CDR3 length: 15 amino acids. Trimming cost V 6 bases and J 4 bases, with 16 bases left between them. Germline V CDR1 and CDR2: MNHEY, SVGAGI. DNA of the CDR3: TGTGCCAGCAGCTACGTGTCGGGAGATTACAATGAGCAGTTCTTC. This sequence encodes CASSYVSGDYNEQFF.

This clone was found once. The rearrangement links TRBV28 to TRBJ1-5; 9 positions agree with TRBD1. The CDR3 spans 15 residues. V trimming: 6 bases; J trimming: 4 bases; junction bases outside the gene matches: 7. Per the germline V gene, CDR1 is MDHEN and CDR2 is SYDVKM. CDR3 in DNA: TGTGCCAGCAGCCCACAGGGGGCGGAAAATCAGCCCCAGCATTTT. Translating it yields CASSPQGAENQPQHF.

The chain combines TRBV6-5 with TRBJ2-7, with TRBD2 as a possible D gene (5 bases). Germline V gene sequence: CDR1 MNHEY, CDR2 SVGAGI. The CDR3 contains 14 residues. V was shortened by 5 bases and J by 6 bases, with 17 bases between the two germline ends. The CDR3 is CASSPRLRVAEQYF. The CDR3 coding sequence is TGTGCCAGCAGTCCTCGGTTGAGGGTGGCCGAGCAGTACTTC.

The chain couples TRBV24-1 to TRBJ2-2; D gene unclear. CDR1 is KGHDR and CDR2 is SFDVKD in the germline V gene. The germline V and J ends were trimmed by 9 bases and 3 bases, with 10 bases remaining between them. The CDR3 is 13 amino acids. The CDR3 bases are TGTGCCACCTCGGCCAGCCACACCGGGGAGCTGTTTTTT. Translated, it gives CATSASHTGELFF.

The genes are TRBV2 and TRBJ2-3; 9 nucleotides align to TRBD1. Germline-derived CDR1 and CDR2 are SNHLY and FYNNEI. V gave up 3 bases and J gave up 4 bases; unmatched junction bases: 8. CDR3 length: 16 residues. This CDR3 is CASSDGGTGSSDTQYF. The CDR3 region has the DNA TGTGCCAGCAGTGATGGGGGGACAGGGTCGTCAGATACGCAGTATTTT.

The chain links TRBV28 to TRBJ1-5; 7 nucleotides align to TRBD1. J lost 4 bases, V lost 2 bases, and 5 bases had no gene match. There are 15 residues in the CDR3. The germline CDR1 and CDR2 sequences are MDHEN and SYDVKM. CDR3 region: CASSLGPGGNQPQHF. The CDR3 coding sequence is TGTGCCAGCAGTTTAGGGCCAGGGGGGAATCAGCCCCAGCATTTT.

V is TRBV5-6 and J is TRBJ1-6; 8 bases line up with TRBD1. The V and J ends lost 4 bases and 6 bases, in that order; junction bases with no gene match: 6. The CDR3 is 15 residues long. From germline, CDR1 is SGHDT and CDR2 YYEEEE. CDR3 DNA: TGTGCCAGCAGCACCTCGGGACAGGTTAATTCACCCCTCCACTTT. Its translation: CASSTSGQVNSPLHF.

This chain's CDR3 is CASTLLETNEQFF. The CDR3 coding sequence is TGTGCCAGCACCCTATTAGAGACCAATGAGCAGTTCTTC. J is TRBJ2-1 and V is TRBV7-2; D is unresolved. The V gene's germline CDR1 is SGHTA and CDR2 FQGNSA. CDR3 length equals 13 residues. Trimming removed 7 bases at V and 6 bases at J, with 13 bases between.

The chain combines TRBV7-9 with TRBJ1-1; D remains ambiguous. This CDR3 is built from 12 residues. Germline CDR1 SEHNR, CDR2 FQNEAQ (reference sequence). V was trimmed by 1 base and J by 4 bases, leaving 4 bases between them. In DNA form, the CDR3 reads TGTGCCAGCAGCTTAGTGCTCACTGAAGCTTTCTTT. It is translated as CASSLVLTEAFF. The full variable domain, rest sourced from reference TRBV7-9 and TRBJ1-1, is DTGVSQNPRHKITKRGQNVTFRCDPISEHNRLYWYRQTLGQGPEFLTYFQNEAQLEKSRLLSDRFSAERPKGSFSTLEIQRTEQGDSAMYLCASSLVLTEAFFGQGTRLTVV.

V is TRBV7-2 and J is TRBJ1-3; D remains unclear. Trimming removed 4 bases from V and 0 bases from J, with 10 bases in between. The V gene's germline CDR1 is SGHTA and CDR2 FQGNSA. The CDR3 spans 15 residues. CDR3 region: CASSSYRSSGNTIYF. CDR3 sequence (DNA): TGTGCCAGCAGCTCCTATAGGTCCTCTGGAAACACCATATATTTT.

The V gene is TRBV6-5, the J gene TRBJ1-2, with 10 positions matching TRBD1. V was pared by 2 bases and J by 5 bases, with 2 bases of the junction left unmatched. The CDR3 extends over 14 amino acids. Germline V gives CDR1 MNHEY, CDR2 SVGAGI. In nucleotides, the CDR3 is TGTGCCAGCAGTTACGGGACAGGGGAGTATGGCTACACCTTC. It translates to CASSYGTGEYGYTF.

Details on this clone: One junction end does not reproduce the germline sequence, and a read error may be involved. The chain couples TRBV27 to TRBJ1-4; 12 nucleotides line up with TRBD1. Germline V gene lookup returns CDR1 MNHEY and CDR2 SMNVEV (reference sequence). CDR3 size: 18 residues. CDR3: CASSLSPPGTGGDEKPFF. CDR3 coding DNA: TGTGCCAGCAGTTTATCCCCGCCCGGGACAGGGGGCGATGAAAAACCGTTTTTT.

The genes are TRBV12-3 or TRBV12-4 and TRBJ2-1, with TRBD1 matching over 9 bases. V lost 5 bases to trimming and J lost 9 bases; unmatched junction nucleotides: 5. This CDR3 contains 13 residues. The CDR3: CASSAQGATEQFF. The CDR3, as DNA: TGTGCCAGCAGTGCACAGGGGGCTACTGAGCAGTTCTTC.

The chain carries TRBV15 and TRBJ2-7; D could derive from TRBD1 or TRBD2 (6 bases each). Germline V gene lookup returns CDR1 LNHNV and CDR2 YYDKDF (reference sequence). This CDR3 has 18 amino acids. V was cut by 0 bases and J by 2 bases, with 20 bases left in between. The CDR3: CATSRDLQGGTLAYEQYF. The CDR3 DNA sequence: TGTGCCACCAGCAGAGATTTACAGGGCGGGACACTCGCCTACGAGCAGTACTTC.

The gene calls are TRBV28 and TRBJ2-2; no definite D call. The length of the CDR3 is 14 residues. Trimming shortened V by 2 bases and J by 2 bases, and 6 bases separated the two germline ends. In germline, CDR1 is MDHEN, CDR2 SYDVKM. The CDR3 DNA is TGTGCCAGCAGTTTAGGTCCCAACACCGGGGAGCTGTTTTTT. Translation gives CASSLGPNTGELFF.

The V and J genes are TRBV10-1 and TRBJ1-5; TRBD1 aligns across 10 bases. V lost 0 bases, J lost 3 bases, and 5 bases stayed unmatched. Germline-derived CDR1 and CDR2 are WNHNN and SYGVQD (reference sequence). The CDR3 loop spans 17 amino acids. The CDR3 is CASSESGQGRDNQPQHF. Here the CDR3 DNA reads TGCGCCAGCAGTGAGTCGGGACAGGGGAGGGACAATCAGCCCCAGCATTTT.

J is TRBJ2-2 and V is TRBV6-5; no reliable D call. The germline V gene encodes CDR1 MNHEY and CDR2 SVGAGI. V lost 0 bases and J 7 bases, leaving 12 bases between the germline ends. The CDR3 is 15 residues long. CDR3 region: CASSYSFSGNGELFF. The CDR3 nucleotides read TGTGCCAGCAGTTACTCGTTTAGTGGGAACGGGGAGCTGTTTTTT.

A few counts support this clone. J is TRBJ2-6 and V is TRBV11-3; tentatively, D is TRBD1 (7 bases). Trimming shortened V by 5 bases and J by 3 bases, and 14 bases separated the two germline ends. The CDR3 totals 16 residues. Germline CDR1 SGHNT, CDR2 YENEEA. The CDR3: CASSGGDSGGANVLTF. CDR3 nucleotides: TGTGCCAGCAGCGGAGGGGACAGCGGTGGGGCCAACGTCCTGACTTTC.

CDR3 nucleotide sequence: TGCGCCAGCAGCCTCGGGACACCGCTCTCCTACGAGCAGTACTTC. Translation: CASSLGTPLSYEQYF. The chain uses TRBV23-1 and TRBJ2-7; weak D call: TRBD1 (6 bases). TRBV23-1 is filed as an ORF, its function uncertain. The CDR3 spans 15 residues. The V and J ends lost 6 bases and 0 bases respectively, with 15 bases between them.

The chain carries TRBV7-8 and TRBJ1-2; 8 bases are a match to TRBD1. V lost 3 bases to trimming and J lost 4 bases; unmatched junction nucleotides: 10. CDR1 is SGHVS and CDR2 is FQNEAQ in the germline V gene. There are 16 residues in the CDR3. For the CDR3, the DNA is TGTGCCAGCAGCTTGGCCGGACAGGGTGAAAGCTATGGCTACACCTTC. It translates to CASSLAGQGESYGYTF.

V gene TRBV11-2 combines with J gene TRBJ1-4; the D is unclear. CDR1 and CDR2 (germline): SGHAT, FQNNGV. V lost 6 bases and J 8 bases, leaving 19 bases between the germline ends. The CDR3 contains 15 residues. The CDR3 sequence is CASRRLSGRREKLFF. CDR3 bases: TGTGCCAGCAGGCGCCTATCGGGCCGAAGGGAAAAACTGTTTTTT.